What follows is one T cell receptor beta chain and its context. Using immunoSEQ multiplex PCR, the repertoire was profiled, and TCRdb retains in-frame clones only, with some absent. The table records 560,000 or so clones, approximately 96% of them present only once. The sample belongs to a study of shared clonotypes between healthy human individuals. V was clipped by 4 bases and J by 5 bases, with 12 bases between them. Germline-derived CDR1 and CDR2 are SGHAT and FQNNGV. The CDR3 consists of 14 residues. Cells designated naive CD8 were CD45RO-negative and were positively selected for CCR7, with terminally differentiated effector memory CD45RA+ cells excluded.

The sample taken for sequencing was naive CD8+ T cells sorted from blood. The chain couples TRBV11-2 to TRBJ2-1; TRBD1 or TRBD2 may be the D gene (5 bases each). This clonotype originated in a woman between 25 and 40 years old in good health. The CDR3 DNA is TGTGCCAGCAGCTGGTCCGGGACGAACAATGAGCAGTTCTTC. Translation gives CASSWSGTNNEQFF.